One and the same sample provided the 25 T cell receptor beta chains below, sequenced in a study of early T cells in non-severe SARS-CoV-2 infection. MiXCR was run by TCRdb on the 5' RACE reads, yielding one entry per CDR3 protein. The table includes tens of thousands of distinct CDR3 sequences, 5% to 6% detected once. Here the sequenced sample was whole blood, taken at baseline. The receptor source for this set is an adult who was a healthcare worker with PCR-confirmed SARS-CoV-2 infection or an uninfected control (not recorded which).

This sequence joins TRBV11-2 and TRBJ2-3, with D perhaps matching TRBD2 (5 bases). The germline gives CDR1 SGHAT, CDR2 FQNNGV. The CDR3 consists of 16 residues. The V and J ends lost 3 bases and 1 base respectively, with 14 bases between them. For the CDR3, the DNA is TGTGCCAGCAGCTTCGCGGCGGGCTACCGCACAGATACGCAGTATTTT. Translating it yields CASSFAAGYRTDTQYF.

The chain uses TRBV11-2 and TRBJ2-7; D is unclear. Trimming took 7 bases from V and 3 from J, leaving 22 bases between them. Germline CDR1 reads SGHAT; CDR2 reads FQNNGV. The CDR3 runs 16 residues. In DNA, the CDR3 is TGTGCCAGCACCCTCCGACCTGGCCAGGATTACTACGAGCAGTACTTC. Translated, it gives CASTLRPGQDYYEQYF.

This clonotype has at least ten counts. This sequence joins TRBV20-1 and TRBJ2-1; D is possibly TRBD1 (5 bases). In germline, CDR1 is DFQATT, CDR2 SNEGSKA (reference sequence). The V gene lost 6 bases and the J gene lost 7 bases, with 19 bases spanning the gap. This CDR3 region has 14 residues. This CDR3 is CSARAQTGRNEQFF. The CDR3 DNA reads TGCAGTGCCAGGGCGCAGACTGGGCGGAATGAGCAGTTCTTC.

This clonotype has just a few counts. The V and J genes are TRBV12-3 or TRBV12-4 and TRBJ2-5; D not resolved. The CDR3 extends over 13 amino acids. The germline V and J ends were trimmed by 3 bases and 10 bases, with 15 bases remaining between them. CDR3 coding DNA: TGTGCCAGCAGTTTGTCCCCGCACCCGAGCCAGTACTTC. Residues: CASSLSPHPSQYF.

The table lists this clonotype with many counts. The V call is TRBV7-6, the J call TRBJ1-1; D is uncertain. V lost 6 bases and J lost 3, with 8 bases in between. Germline CDR1 SGHVS, CDR2 FNYEAQ. The length of the CDR3 is 12 residues. CDR3 nucleotides: TGTGCCAGCAGTTCGAGAGACACTGAAGCTTTCTTT. This codes for CASSSRDTEAFF.

Many counts were recorded for this clonotype. The rearrangement joins TRBV20-1 to TRBJ1-1, with a tentative D call TRBD1 (6 bases). The CDR3 sequence is 16 residues long. Looked up from germline, CDR1 is DFQATT and CDR2 is SNEGSKA (reference sequence). Between the trimmed V and J ends, which lost 0 bases and 1 base, there was a span of 15 bases. The CDR3: CSARDIARGGNTEAFF. CDR3 DNA sequence: TGCAGTGCTAGAGACATCGCCCGAGGGGGGAACACTGAAGCTTTCTTT.

The chain recombines TRBV7-3 with TRBJ1-1, with D perhaps matching TRBD1 (6 bases). CDR3 length: 13 amino acids. Germline V lookup: CDR1 SGHTA, CDR2 FQGTGA. V was trimmed by 4 bases and J by 5 bases, leaving 11 bases between them. CDR3 loop: CASSSQQGTEAFF. The CDR3 DNA reads TGTGCCAGCAGCTCCCAGCAGGGGACTGAAGCTTTCTTT. Full variable domain (rest looked up from reference TRBV7-3 and TRBJ1-1): GAGVSQTPSNKVTEKGKYVELRCDPISGHTALYWYRQSLGQGPEFLIYFQGTGAADDSGLPNDRFFAVRPEGSVSTLKIQRTERGDSAVYLCASSSQQGTEAFFGQGTRLTVV.

This rearrangement joins TRBV24-1 to TRBJ2-1; 12 bases line up with TRBD2. This CDR3 region has 17 residues. V trimming: 3 bases; J trimming: 3 bases; junction bases outside the gene matches: 5. Germline V gene sequence: CDR1 KGHDR, CDR2 SFDVKD. For the CDR3, the DNA is TGTGCCACCAGTGATCACGGACTAGCGGGGAGCTACAATGAGCAGTTCTTC. Protein: CATSDHGLAGSYNEQFF.

This chain connects TRBV7-2 to TRBJ2-7; possibly TRBD1 for D (5 bases). Trimming took 1 base from V and 2 from J, leaving 9 bases between them. The CDR3 is 14 residues long. Looked up from germline, CDR1 is SGHTA and CDR2 is FQGNSA. CDR3 sequence reads: CASSLGPRAYEQYF. CDR3 DNA sequence: TGTGCCAGCAGCTTAGGACCCAGGGCCTACGAGCAGTACTTC.

This chain connects TRBV7-9 to TRBJ2-1; D gene uncertain. The V end lost 6 bases, the J end lost 10 bases, and 19 bases lay between the germline ends. The CDR3 totals 14 residues. Germline V gene lookup returns CDR1 SEHNR and CDR2 FQNEAQ (reference sequence). CDR3 in amino acids: CASREQKPNGEQFF. The CDR3 region has the DNA TGTGCCAGCAGGGAACAGAAGCCAAATGGGGAGCAGTTCTTC.

In its sample, this clonotype was seen a few times. This chain links TRBV7-2 with TRBJ2-1; 10 nucleotides agree with TRBD2. Germline V gene data show CDR1 as SGHTA and CDR2 as FQGNSA. This CDR3 comprises 15 residues. V shed 5 bases and J 7 bases; nucleotides not matched to a gene: 8. CDR3 bases: TGTGCCAGCAGCCGAGAAGCGGGGGGGCTAAATGAGCAGTTCTTC. Its protein product is CASSREAGGLNEQFF.

This clonotype is medium-sized in the sample. This chain connects TRBV28 to TRBJ1-5; 8 bases fit TRBD1. V lost 6 bases, J lost 1 base, and 11 bases stayed unmatched. CDR3 length equals 17 residues. Germline V CDR1 and CDR2: MDHEN, SYDVKM. The CDR3 DNA sequence: TGTGCCAGCAGCGTCGACAGGGGCGGAATAAGCAATCAGCCCCAGCATTTT. Protein product: CASSVDRGGISNQPQHF.

This clonotype has just a few counts. In DNA, the CDR3 is TGTGCCAGCAGGAGCGGGGCCTACAATGAGCAGTTCTTC. Translated: CASRSGAYNEQFF. The V gene is TRBV6-6, the J gene TRBJ2-1; 7 bases match TRBD2. Germline loops: CDR1 MNHNY, CDR2 SVGAGI (reference sequence). The trim removed 6 bases at V and 2 bases at J, leaving 1 base unmatched. The CDR3 loop spans 13 amino acids.

This clonotype was seen a few times. The chain is built from TRBV20-1 and TRBJ1-1; 9 nucleotides match TRBD1. The CDR3 is 14 residues long. The ends lost 5 bases at V and 4 bases at J; junction bases unmatched: 8. Germline CDR1 DFQATT, CDR2 SNEGSKA (reference sequence). DNA of the CDR3: TGCAGTGCTCCCCCTCCGACAGGGGGCACTGAAGCTTTCTTT. This codes for CSAPPPTGGTEAFF.

V and J are TRBV20-1 and TRBJ1-4; D not certain. Trimming stripped 2 bases from V and 0 bases from J, with 13 bases between. The germline V gene has CDR1 DFQATT and CDR2 SNEGSKA (reference sequence). The CDR3 covers 16 residues. CDR3 protein: CSARKRALATNEKLFF. The CDR3 nucleotides are TGCAGTGCTAGAAAAAGGGCCCTGGCAACTAATGAAAAACTGTTTTTT.

This clonotype was found many times. This chain joins TRBV7-2 and TRBJ2-3, with 8 bases fitting TRBD1. Germline CDR1 and CDR2: SGHTA and FQGNSA. CDR3 length: 14 amino acids. The V segment lost 5 bases and the J segment 2 bases; nucleotides outside the gene matches: 3. CDR3 nucleotides: TGTGCCAGCAGCGGACAGGGCTACACAGATACGCAGTATTTT. Protein sequence: CASSGQGYTDTQYF.

This clonotype appeared many times. V and J are TRBV18 and TRBJ1-1; TRBD1 agrees at 9 bases. Germline V gives CDR1 KGHSH, CDR2 LQKENI. CDR3 length: 16 residues. Losses at the gene ends were 5 bases for V and 0 bases for J; bases not matched to a gene: 7. The CDR3 protein is CASSSGTGHMNTEAFF. The CDR3 bases are TGTGCCAGCTCATCCGGGACAGGGCACATGAACACTGAAGCTTTCTTT.

By sample fraction, this clonotype is medium-sized. The chain carries TRBV9 and TRBJ2-1; no reliable D call. With 4 bases removed from V and 6 bases from J, the gap between germline ends came to 11 bases. The CDR3 consists of 13 residues. The V gene's germline CDR1 is SGDLS and CDR2 YYNGEE. CDR3 sequence: CASSPRLTNEQFF. The CDR3 DNA is TGTGCCAGCAGCCCGAGACTTACCAATGAGCAGTTCTTC.

The chain's CDR3 is CAISPGGDRTDTQYF. DNA for the CDR3: TGTGCCATCTCGCCTGGAGGGGATCGCACAGATACGCAGTATTTT. V gene TRBV10-3 combines with J gene TRBJ2-3; possibly TRBD2 for D (6 bases). The CDR3 runs 15 residues. Trimming removed 8 bases from V and 1 base from J, with 16 bases in between. From germline, CDR1 is ENHRY and CDR2 SYGVKD.

This clonotype was counted ten times or more. The CDR3 is CSARPRAGTGGSGNTIYF. The CDR3, as DNA: TGCAGTGCTAGACCACGGGCAGGGACAGGGGGCTCTGGAAACACCATATATTTT. The rearrangement uses TRBV20-1 and TRBJ1-3; 11 bases align to TRBD1. This CDR3 region has 18 residues. Germline CDR1 DFQATT, CDR2 SNEGSKA (reference sequence). Trimming removed 2 bases from V and 0 bases from J; junction bases left unmatched: 9.

This clonotype was counted at least ten times. This may be a read error: a much more frequent sequence differs by one nucleotide. The genes are TRBV19 and TRBJ1-3; D is ambiguous. Per the germline V gene, CDR1 is LNHDA and CDR2 is SQIVND (reference sequence). The CDR3 contains 16 residues. The CDR3 here is CASSIDYSSSENTIYF. The CDR3 region has the DNA TGTGCCAGTAGTATAGATTACAGCAGCTCTGAAAACACCATATATTTT.

Many counts were recorded for this clonotype. The rearrangement joins TRBV19 to TRBJ2-1, with TRBD2 matching over 7 bases. Germline CDR1 LNHDA, CDR2 SQIVND (reference sequence). This CDR3 has 16 amino acids. Trimming removed 7 bases from V and 4 bases from J; junction bases left unmatched: 13. This CDR3 is CASTPAPGRVYNEQFF. The CDR3 DNA follows: TGTGCCAGTACCCCAGCTCCGGGGAGGGTTTACAATGAGCAGTTCTTC.

This clonotype has at least ten counts. The CDR3 loop reads CASSEVMGTWGEKLFF. In DNA form, the CDR3 reads TGTGCCAGCAGTGAAGTGATGGGGACCTGGGGAGAAAAACTGTTTTTT. This sequence joins TRBV6-1 and TRBJ1-4; the D gene is possibly TRBD1 (5 bases). CDR1 and CDR2 (germline): MNHNS, SASEGT. CDR3 length: 16 residues. The ends were cut back, 1 base at V and 8 bases at J, with 17 bases in the middle.

Only a few counts were recorded for this clonotype. The rearrangement joins TRBV7-8 to TRBJ1-4; 8 bases agree with TRBD1. V lost 5 bases and J lost 14; bases outside the gene matches: 13. The CDR3 is 14 residues long. Germline CDR1 SGHVS, CDR2 FQNEAQ. The CDR3 sequence is CASSPSWGTGFLFF. For the CDR3, the DNA is TGTGCCAGCAGCCCTAGTTGGGGGACAGGTTTTCTGTTTTTT. Based on the CDR3 plus reference TRBV7-8 and TRBJ1-4, the full variable domain is GAGVSQSPRYKVAKRGQDVALRCDPISGHVSLFWYQQALGQGPEFLTYFQNEAQLDKSGLPSDRFFAERPEGSVSTLKIQRTQQEDSAVYLCASSPSWGTGFLFFGSGTQLSVL.

Ten or more counts support this clonotype. The gene calls are TRBV24-1 and TRBJ2-3; 13 nucleotides align to TRBD2. Germline V CDR1 and CDR2: KGHDR, SFDVKD. The length of the CDR3 is 16 residues. Trimming removed 3 bases from V and 1 base from J; junction bases left unmatched: 0. The CDR3 reads CATSDGLAGGTDTQYF. As DNA, the CDR3 is TGTGCCACCAGTGATGGACTAGCGGGGGGCACAGATACGCAGTATTTT.